Listed below are T cell receptor beta chains from one sample, sequenced in a study of shared clonotypes between healthy human individuals. The repertoire was sequenced with immunoSEQ multiplex PCR; TCRdb's copy has only in-frame clones and lacks some. This table has millions of clones, 95% appearing once. Sequenced sample: naive CD4+ T cells sorted from blood. These receptors all come from a man aged 18 to 35 in good health. CDR3s include the opening cysteine and the closing phenylalanine or tryptophan. The D gene is left open where the match is weak. Expanded clones get a size class; other rows say once, few or many, or leave the size out.

j_gene | d_gene | v_gene | abundance | CDR3nt | CDR3aa
TRBJ2-3 | TRBD1 | TRBV5-1 | NA | TGCGCCAGCAGCCAGGACAGGGCTAGCACAGATACGCAGTATTTT | CASSQDRASTDTQYF
TRBJ1-2 | TRBD1 | TRBV5-5 | NA | TGTGCCAGCAGCCCCCGGACAGGGAACTATGGCTACACCTTC | CASSPRTGNYGYTF
TRBJ1-2 | NA | TRBV28 | NA | TGTGCCAGCAGTTTATCGGCAGGGATATATGGCTACACCTTC | CASSLSAGIYGYTF
TRBJ2-1 | NA | TRBV2 | NA | TGTGCCAGCAGGACTTCGGGGACTGGCAATGAGCAGTTCTTC | CASRTSGTGNEQFF
TRBJ2-2 | NA | TRBV27 | NA | TGTGCCAGCAGTTTACGGGGCTCCGGGGAGCTGTTTTTT | CASSLRGSGELFF
TRBJ2-3 | NA | TRBV6-6 | NA | TGTGCCAGCACCCTAATAGGGCCCGATACGCAGTATTTT | CASTLIGPDTQYF
TRBJ1-6 | TRBD1 | TRBV11-2 | NA | TGTGCCAGCAGCCCCGGGACAGGGTCCCCCTATAATTCACCCCTCCACTTT | CASSPGTGSPYNSPLHF
TRBJ2-7 | NA | TRBV5-1 | NA | TGCGCCAGCAGCTCCTCCGCTGACGGCCCCTACGAGCAGTACTTC | CASSSSADGPYEQYF
TRBJ2-3 | NA | TRBV21-1 | NA | TGTGCCAGCAGCAAACGGAGCGGGAGGGGGTTCACAGATACGCAGTATTTT | CASSKRSGRGFTDTQYF
TRBJ1-1 | NA | TRBV4-1 | NA | TGCGCCAGCAGCCAAGACGGGTCGGGGACCCGCACTGAAGCTTTCTTT | CASSQDGSGTRTEAFF
TRBJ2-3 | TRBD2 | TRBV30 | NA | TGTGCCTGGAGTGTATCTGGGACTAGCGGTATCCCCGATACGCAGTATTTT | CAWSVSGTSGIPDTQYF
TRBJ2-3 | NA | TRBV5-1 | NA | TGCGCCAGCAGCTTGGACAGGACGGGCACAGATACGCAGTATTTT | CASSLDRTGTDTQYF
TRBJ2-1 | NA | TRBV9 | NA | TGTGCCAGCAGCGTATTCCCCCAGGGAGCGTCCTACAATGAGCAGTTCTTC | CASSVFPQGASYNEQFF
TRBJ2-4 | NA | TRBV27 | NA | TGTGCCAGCAGTCCAATGGGGGGTAAGGCCAAAAACATTCAGTACTTC | CASSPMGGKAKNIQYF
TRBJ2-7 | NA | TRBV11-2 | NA | TGTGCCAGCAGCTTAAATGGGCAAACGTACGAGCAGTACTTC | CASSLNGQTYEQYF
TRBJ2-5 | NA | TRBV5-1 | NA | TGCGCCAGCAGCTTCCCCCAAGAGACCCAGTACTTC | CASSFPQETQYF
TRBJ2-7 | TRBD2 | TRBV28 | NA | TGTGCCAGCAGCTCCGCTTGGGGGGGCTACGAGCAGTACTTC | CASSSAWGGYEQYF
TRBJ2-7 | NA | TRBV2 | NA | TGTGCCAGCAGTTCTTGGTCCTACGAGCAGTACTTC | CASSSWSYEQYF
TRBJ2-7 | TRBD1 | TRBV2 | NA | TGTGCCAGCAGTGGACAGGGGGTCAACGAGCAGTACTTC | CASSGQGVNEQYF
TRBJ2-5 | NA | TRBV2 | NA | TGTGCCAGCAGCCCTACCCCCGCCACTAGTCAGGAGACCCAGTACTTC | CASSPTPATSQETQYF
TRBJ2-7 | NA | TRBV21-1 | NA | TGTGCCAGCACCTTCCCGGGACTAGGTTACGAGCAGTACTTC | CASTFPGLGYEQYF
TRBJ2-1 | NA | TRBV30 | NA | TGTGCCTGGGGCACTGTTTACGGGGTTGAGCAGTTCTTC | CAWGTVYGVEQFF
TRBJ2-3 | NA | TRBV27 | NA | TGTGCCAGCAGTACACTTACGGCAGATACGCAGTATTTT | CASSTLTADTQYF
TRBJ2-1 | NA | TRBV28 | NA | TGTGCCAGCGAGAACTTTGACAGCTCCTACAATGAGCAGTTCTTC | CASENFDSSYNEQFF
TRBJ2-3 | NA | TRBV7-2 | NA | TGTGCCAGCAGCTTTTCGGGCACAGATACGCAGTATTTT | CASSFSGTDTQYF
TRBJ1-2 | TRBD1 | TRBV28 | NA | TGTGCCAGCAGACGGGACAGAAACTATGGCTACACCTTC | CASRRDRNYGYTF
TRBJ2-3 | NA | TRBV5-1 | NA | TGCGCCAGCAGCTTACAGGGCGGGGATACGCAGTATTTT | CASSLQGGDTQYF
TRBJ2-7 | NA | TRBV10-3 | NA | TGTGCCATCAGTGAAACGGGAATGGACGAGCAGTACTTC | CAISETGMDEQYF
TRBJ2-7 | NA | TRBV11-2 | NA | TGTGCCAGCAGCTTAAGTGGCACCGGGACAGCGGGTCTTTGGGAGCAGTACTTC | CASSLSGTGTAGLWEQYF
TRBJ2-7 | NA | TRBV5-6 | once | TGTGCCAGCAGCTTGAATCTCGAGCAGTACTTC | CASSLNLEQYF
TRBJ1-2 | NA | TRBV6-6 | NA | TGTGCCAGCAACCGGGGACACGGGACCGACGGCTATGGCTACACCTTC | CASNRGHGTDGYGYTF
TRBJ2-3 | NA | TRBV10-3 | NA | TGTGCCTCAACCCCCGGGGATTCTAGCACAGATACGCAGTATTTT | CASTPGDSSTDTQYF
TRBJ2-3 | NA | TRBV6-6 | NA | TGTGCCTCCGACCGGTCTAGCACAGATACGCAGTATTTT | CASDRSSTDTQYF
TRBJ1-1 | NA | TRBV5-1 | NA | TGCGCCAGCAGCTTGGCCCCAGCCAACACTGAAGCTTTCTTT | CASSLAPANTEAFF
TRBJ1-6 | NA | TRBV7-8 | NA | TGTGCCAGCAGCTTAGTGGCCCCTAATTCACCCCTCCACTTT | CASSLVAPNSPLHF
TRBJ1-6 | TRBD1 | TRBV11-2 | NA | TGTGCCAGCAGCTTTGGACAGGGTAATTCACCCCTCCACTTT | CASSFGQGNSPLHF
TRBJ2-1 | TRBD2 | TRBV7-8 | NA | TGTGCCAGCAGCTTAACGGGCCTAGCGGGACACGTTGAGCAGTTCTTC | CASSLTGLAGHVEQFF
TRBJ2-7 | TRBD2 | TRBV18 | NA | TGTGCCAGCTCACCACGGGGGGGCGAGCAGTACTTC | CASSPRGGEQYF
TRBJ1-1 | NA | TRBV6-1 | NA | TGTGCCAGCAGTGAAACAGGGAAACGGGGAGCTTTCTTT | CASSETGKRGAFF
TRBJ2-3 | NA | TRBV5-6 | NA | TGTGCCAGCAGCTTGGACTTCTCAGATACGCAGTATTTT | CASSLDFSDTQYF
TRBJ1-2 | NA | TRBV11-2 | once | TGTGCCAGCAGCTTAGTTCTGGGGGCCTATGGCTACACCTTC | CASSLVLGAYGYTF
TRBJ1-6 | TRBD1 | TRBV19 | NA | TGTGCCAGTAGTTCGGGACAGGGGCAAAATTCACCCCTCCACTTT | CASSSGQGQNSPLHF
TRBJ1-6 | NA | TRBV5-4 | NA | TGTGCCAGCAGCTTGGGTCCAGGGGCAAATAATTCACCCCTCCACTTT | CASSLGPGANNSPLHF
TRBJ1-6 | TRBD1 | TRBV18 | once | TGTGCCAGCTCACCCTTCCCGGACAGGGGGCTTTCACCCCTCCACTTT | CASSPFPDRGLSPLHF
TRBJ2-1 | TRBD2 | TRBV19 | NA | TGTGCCAGTAGTCCCCTGCGGGAGAATAACAATGAGCAGTTCTTC | CASSPLRENNNEQFF
TRBJ1-6 | NA | TRBV28 | NA | TGTGCCAGGCAAGCAGGAACCTCTGCGGAGAGCTCCTATAATTCACCCCTCCACTTT | CARQAGTSAESSYNSPLHF
TRBJ2-1 | TRBD2 | TRBV6-5 | NA | TGTGCCAGCAGTTACTCCGGACTAGCGGGAGTCAGGGAGCAGTTCTTC | CASSYSGLAGVREQFF
TRBJ2-2 | TRBD1 | TRBV29-1 | NA | TGCAGCGTTGGGCGTCGTGAGGGGGCAGGTACCGGGGAGCTGTTTTTT | CSVGRREGAGTGELFF
TRBJ2-5 | TRBD1 | TRBV9 | NA | TGTGCCAGCAGCGCCCGACAGGGGGGCCAAGAGACCCAGTACTTC | CASSARQGGQETQYF
TRBJ2-3 | NA | TRBV27 | NA | TGTGCCAGCAGTTTTCGGGGGCGGAATACGCAGTATTTT | CASSFRGRNTQYF
TRBJ1-5 | NA | TRBV27 | NA | TGTGCCAGCAGTGAGGACGGGGGCGGCAATCAGCCCCAGCATTTT | CASSEDGGGNQPQHF
TRBJ2-6 | TRBD1 | TRBV12-5 | NA | TGTGCTAGTGGTGGACAGGGTGACGGGGCCAACGTCCTGACTTTC | CASGGQGDGANVLTF
TRBJ2-6 | NA | TRBV11-2 | NA | TGTGCCAGCAGCTTTAACGTTAGGTTCTCTGGGGCCAACGTCCTGACTTTC | CASSFNVRFSGANVLTF
TRBJ1-5 | NA | TRBV11-2 | NA | TGTGCCAGCAGCTTAGGTGTTAATCAGCCCCAGCATTTT | CASSLGVNQPQHF
TRBJ2-5 | TRBD1 | TRBV2 | NA | TGTGCCAGCAGTCCCCGGGACAGACAAAAAGAGACCCAGTACTTC | CASSPRDRQKETQYF
TRBJ2-1 | NA | TRBV19 | NA | TGTGCCAGTAGTTGGGCTAGTGGGAGTGAGCAGTTCTTC | CASSWASGSEQFF
TRBJ2-1 | TRBD1 | TRBV15 | NA | TGTGCCACCAGCAATGGACAGGGGGCCTACAATGAGCAGTTCTTC | CATSNGQGAYNEQFF
TRBJ2-2 | NA | TRBV5-1 | NA | TGCGCCAGCAGCTATCCCGGGGAGCTGTTTTTT | CASSYPGELFF
TRBJ1-4 | NA | TRBV4-3 | NA | TGCGCCAGCAGCCATCCGGTCGGTGCACTTCCCACAACTAATGAAAAACTGTTTTTT | CASSHPVGALPTTNEKLFF